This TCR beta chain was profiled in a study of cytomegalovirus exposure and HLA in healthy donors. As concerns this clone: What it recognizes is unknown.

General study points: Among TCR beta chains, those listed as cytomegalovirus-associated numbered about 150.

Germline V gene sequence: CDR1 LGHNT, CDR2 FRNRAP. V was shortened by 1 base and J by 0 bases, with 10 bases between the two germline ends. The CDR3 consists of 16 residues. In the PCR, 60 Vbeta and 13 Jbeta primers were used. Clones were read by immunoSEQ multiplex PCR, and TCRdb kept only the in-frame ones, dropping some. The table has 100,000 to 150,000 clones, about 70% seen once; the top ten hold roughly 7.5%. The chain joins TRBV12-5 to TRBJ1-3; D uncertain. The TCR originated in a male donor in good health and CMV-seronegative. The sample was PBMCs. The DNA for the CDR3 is TGTGCTAGTGGTTTGGAGGTCGGCGGCTCTGGAAACACCATATATTTT. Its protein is CASGLEVGGSGNTIYF.